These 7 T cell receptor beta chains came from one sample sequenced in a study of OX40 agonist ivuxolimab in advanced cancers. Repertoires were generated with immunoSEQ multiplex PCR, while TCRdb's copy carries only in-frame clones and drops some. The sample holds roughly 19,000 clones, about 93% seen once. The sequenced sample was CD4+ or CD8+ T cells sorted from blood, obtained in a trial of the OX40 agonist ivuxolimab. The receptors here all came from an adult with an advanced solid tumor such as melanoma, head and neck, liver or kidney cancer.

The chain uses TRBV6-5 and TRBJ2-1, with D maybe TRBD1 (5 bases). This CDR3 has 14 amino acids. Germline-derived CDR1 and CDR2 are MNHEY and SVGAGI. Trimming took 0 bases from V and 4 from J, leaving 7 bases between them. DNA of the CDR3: TGTGCCAGCAGTTACTCGGCAGGGTACAATGAGCAGTTCTTC. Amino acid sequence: CASSYSAGYNEQFF.

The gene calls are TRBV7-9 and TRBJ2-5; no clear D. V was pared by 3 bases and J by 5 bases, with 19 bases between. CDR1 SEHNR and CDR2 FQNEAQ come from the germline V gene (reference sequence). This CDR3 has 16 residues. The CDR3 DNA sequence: TGTGCCAGCAGCTTGTGGTCAGGAACAGATGAGGAGACCCAGTACTTC. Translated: CASSLWSGTDEETQYF.

The CDR3 sequence is CASSMGQGLNQPQHF. The CDR3 DNA reads TGTGCCAGCAGTATGGGACAGGGGCTAAATCAGCCCCAGCATTTT. The V call is TRBV6-6, the J call TRBJ1-5; 10 bases agree with TRBD1. The CDR3 covers 15 residues. V dropped 5 bases and J dropped 4; count of bases not matched to a gene: 5. Germline values: CDR1 MNHNY, CDR2 SVGAGI (reference sequence).

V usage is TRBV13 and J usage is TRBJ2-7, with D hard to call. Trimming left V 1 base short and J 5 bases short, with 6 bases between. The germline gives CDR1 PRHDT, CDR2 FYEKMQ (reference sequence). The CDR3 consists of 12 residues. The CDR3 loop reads CASSLEDHEQYF. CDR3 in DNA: TGTGCCAGCAGCTTAGAAGACCACGAGCAGTACTTC.

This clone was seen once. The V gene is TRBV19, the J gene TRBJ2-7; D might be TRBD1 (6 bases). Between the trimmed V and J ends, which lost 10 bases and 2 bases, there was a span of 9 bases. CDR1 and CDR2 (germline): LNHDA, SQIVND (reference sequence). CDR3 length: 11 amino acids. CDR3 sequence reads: CATGQTYEQYF. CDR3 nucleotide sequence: TGTGCCACCGGACAGACCTACGAGCAGTACTTC.

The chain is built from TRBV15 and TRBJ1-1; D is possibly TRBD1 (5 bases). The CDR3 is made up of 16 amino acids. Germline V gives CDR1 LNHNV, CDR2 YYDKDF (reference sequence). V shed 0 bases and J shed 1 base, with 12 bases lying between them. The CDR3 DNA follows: TGTGCCACCAGCAGAGAATGGGGGGGAGAGAACACTGAAGCTTTCTTT. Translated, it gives CATSREWGGENTEAFF.

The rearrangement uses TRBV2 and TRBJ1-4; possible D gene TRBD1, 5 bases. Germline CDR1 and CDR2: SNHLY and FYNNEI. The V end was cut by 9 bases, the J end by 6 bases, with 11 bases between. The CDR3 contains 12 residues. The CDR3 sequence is CASEGLDEKLFF. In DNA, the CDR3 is TGTGCCAGTGAGGGACTTGATGAAAAACTGTTTTTT.